Listed below are T cell receptor beta chains from one sample, sequenced in a study of T-cell memory formation after mild COVID-19. TCRdb reprocessed the 5' RACE reads with MiXCR, giving one entry per CDR3 protein. The table shows under 300,000 distinct CDR3 sequences, with roughly a tenth occurring only once. Source material: PBMCs or a T cell subset sorted from them (not recorded which). The receptors derive from a man younger than 35 who had mild COVID-19 (a few samples of this study predate the infection). Cell type and time point are not known. The conserved cysteine and the conserved F or W are not part of the CDR3 here. D genes are given only for firm matches.

>14|TRBJ2-3|TRBD1|TRBV24-1
ATSEDGTGGMDTQY
>11|TRBJ2-4|-|TRBV9
ASSVGRGNIQY
>13|TRBJ2-1|-|TRBV19
ASSATSSSYNEQF
>12|TRBJ2-3|-|TRBV12-3/TRBV12-4
ASSLGIHTDTQY
>13|TRBJ2-1|-|TRBV12-3/TRBV12-4
ASSFFSKTGDEQF
>11|TRBJ1-2|-|TRBV3-1
ASSQDRLGGYT
>13|TRBJ2-1|TRBD1|TRBV5-8
ASSEGTGGWGEQF
>13|TRBJ1-2|-|TRBV5-1
ASSLYGGSSYGYT
>13|TRBJ2-2|-|TRBV9
ASNDGYPITGELF
>13|TRBJ2-5|-|TRBV5-1
ASSLLEDGRETQY
>11|TRBJ1-6|-|TRBV7-9
ASSFGGDSPLH
>13|TRBJ2-7|TRBD2|TRBV2
ASSGPGLARNEQY
>11|TRBJ1-1|TRBD1|TRBV27
ASTTWGTGEAF
>12|TRBJ2-3|TRBD2|TRBV5-1
ASSLAGERDTQY
>10|TRBJ1-2|-|TRBV2
ASRAGLSGYT
>13|TRBJ2-3|-|TRBV5-1
ATAPGPASTDTQY
>14|TRBJ1-2|-|TRBV12-3/TRBV12-4
ASSLRDRGAAWGYT
>11|TRBJ2-7|TRBD1|TRBV24-1
ATLRTGNYEQY
>12|TRBJ1-1|TRBD1|TRBV6-5
ASRVDRGNTEAF
>9|TRBJ1-2|-|TRBV29-1
SALTDRGYT
>10|TRBJ2-7|-|TRBV29-1
SVGPSVGEQY
>12|TRBJ2-1|-|TRBV6-2/TRBV6-3
ASNSGQGASEQF
>11|TRBJ2-1|-|TRBV7-2
ASSLAFGTEQF
>15|TRBJ2-4|-|TRBV28
ASSHLDRRGAKNIQY
>10|TRBJ2-5|-|TRBV3-1
ASSQEEETQY
>11|TRBJ2-3|-|TRBV20-1
SVGWGGTDTQY
>14|TRBJ1-5|TRBD1|TRBV11-2
ASSYSRDRGFQPQH
>12|TRBJ1-5|-|TRBV18
ASSFPGQNQPQH
>11|TRBJ1-2|-|TRBV20-1
SARKPLNYGYT
>15|TRBJ1-4|TRBD1|TRBV3-1
ASSPSGQGRSNEKLF
>12|TRBJ2-3|-|TRBV24-1
ATSAGGSTDTQY
>13|TRBJ2-7|TRBD2|TRBV5-1
ASSLTRLAGHEQY
>11|TRBJ1-1|TRBD1|TRBV6-1
PSKTGTVAEAF
>15|TRBJ2-1|TRBD2|TRBV7-3
ASSLWGTSRDINEQF
>13|TRBJ1-1|-|TRBV5-1
ASTDRQGMNTEAF
>15|TRBJ2-2|-|TRBV7-9
ASSHPVRGPNTGELF
>11|TRBJ1-1|-|TRBV7-3
ASSSSRNTEAF
>12|TRBJ1-2|-|TRBV6-5
ASRPTGTSDGYT
>15|TRBJ2-3|-|TRBV28
ASAPAVPGLRGDTQY
>12|TRBJ2-1|-|TRBV10-2
ASSAASSYNEQF
>11|TRBJ2-1|-|TRBV27
ASSWAGTNEQF
>14|TRBJ1-1|-|TRBV14
ASSEGGRPRHLSLL
>13|TRBJ2-5|TRBD1|TRBV19
ASSPGTGTQETQY
>13|TRBJ2-1|-|TRBV6-1
ASRSDTKGSNEQF
>13|TRBJ2-5|-|TRBV7-2
ASSFMGSSQETQY
>13|TRBJ2-3|-|TRBV20-1
SALGSSVTTDTQY
>12|TRBJ1-4|-|TRBV2
ASTERGVNEKLF
>11|TRBJ2-3|-|TRBV5-1
ASSLLATDTQY
>12|TRBJ1-5|-|TRBV18
ASSGEGSNQPQH
>14|TRBJ1-5|-|TRBV6-1
ASSGSGGARYQPQH
>11|TRBJ2-3|-|TRBV12-3/TRBV12-4
ASSKLRADTQY
>13|TRBJ1-1|-|TRBV7-6
ASSLGSTGSTEAF
>13|TRBJ1-2|TRBD1|TRBV5-6
ASLFQGRGLYGYT
>13|TRBJ2-5|TRBD1|TRBV5-5
ASSLVGQGGETQY
>13|TRBJ2-3|-|TRBV5-1
ASSLSSTSTDTQY
>11|TRBJ1-1|-|TRBV12-3/TRBV12-4
ASSLGRKTEAF